The 26 T cell receptor beta chains presented below share a single source sample, sequenced in a study of T cells after yellow fever vaccination. One entry per CDR3 protein, called by TCRdb with MiXCR from the 5' RACE reads. Here the sample spans a few hundred thousand distinct CDR3 sequences, less than 8.5% being singletons. The sequenced sample was CD4+ T cells sorted from PBMCs, obtained 15 days after the yellow fever booster vaccination. The receptor source for this set is a man under 40 who received the YFV17D yellow fever vaccine.

This clonotype was counted at least ten times. The chain combines TRBV6-1 with TRBJ2-4, with 9 bases lining up with TRBD1. This CDR3 is 13 amino acids long. CDR1 MNHNS and CDR2 SASEGT come from the germline V gene. CDR3: CASGQGLQNIQYF. Written as DNA, the CDR3 is TGTGCTTCGGGACAGGGCTTGCAAAACATTCAGTACTTC.

This clonotype was detected only a few times. The CDR3 sequence is CASSYSLAASGMRGTQYF. The CDR3 bases are TGTGCCAGCAGTTACTCTCTGGCGGCTAGCGGGATGAGGGGGACCCAGTACTTC. The V and J genes are TRBV6-5 and TRBJ2-5; 9 bases fit TRBD2. The junction had 15 bases not matched to a gene; V was cut back by 0 bases and J by 7 bases. The germline V gene encodes CDR1 MNHEY and CDR2 SVGAGI. The CDR3 loop spans 18 amino acids.

There are a few counts of this clonotype. The rearrangement links TRBV19 to TRBJ2-5; no reliable D call. The germline CDR1 and CDR2 sequences are LNHDA and SQIVND (reference sequence). The CDR3 has 15 amino acids. Trimming took off 4 bases at V and 7 bases at J, with 19 bases between the two ends. This CDR3 reads CASSKRSTASGTQYF. CDR3 nucleotides: TGTGCCAGTAGTAAAAGGTCCACAGCATCTGGGACCCAGTACTTC.

Turning to this clonotype: An end of the junction does not agree with germline; a read error may underlie this. This chain joins TRBV20-1 and TRBJ2-5; TRBD2 matches 14 bases. The germline V gene has CDR1 DFQATT and CDR2 SNEGSKA (reference sequence). This CDR3 contains 16 residues. The CDR3 region is CSARRLAGGDGEIQYF. The CDR3 nucleotides are TGCAGTGCTAGACGACTAGCGGGAGGGGACGGAGAGATCCAGTACTTC.

As for this clonotype: This may stem from a read error, because a much larger clone lies one nucleotide away. The V call is TRBV3-1, the J call TRBJ2-3; no firm D call. This CDR3 is built from 17 residues. V dropped 4 bases and J dropped 3 bases, with 20 bases sitting between them. Germline loops: CDR1 LGHDT, CDR2 YNNKEL (reference sequence). The CDR3 loop is CASSPRRASLKTDTQYF. The CDR3 DNA follows: TGTGCCAGCAGCCCCCGTCGAGCGAGCTTGAAGACAGATACGCAGTATTTT.

The sample holds many counts of this clonotype. V is TRBV12-3 or TRBV12-4 and J is TRBJ1-6; D uncertain. The CDR3 extends over 15 amino acids. V gave up 6 bases and J gave up 10 bases, with 19 bases separating them. The DNA for the CDR3 is TGTGCCAGCAGCCCTACCCAAAGGGTAGGGTCACCCCTCCACTTT. Translation gives CASSPTQRVGSPLHF.

This clonotype was picked up many times. J is TRBJ2-2 and V is TRBV2, with 10 bases that match TRBD1. Germline assignment: CDR1 SNHLY and CDR2 FYNNEI. The junction had 3 bases not matched to a gene; V was cut back by 4 bases and J by 4 bases. The length of the CDR3 is 15 residues. The CDR3 sequence is CASSGQGARTGELFF. Written as DNA, the CDR3 is TGTGCCAGCAGTGGACAGGGGGCGCGCACCGGGGAGCTGTTTTTT.

This clonotype was seen many times. This CDR3 is CASSLLAQGGYTF. CDR3 nucleotides: TGTGCCAGCAGCTTATTAGCCCAGGGGGGCTACACCTTC. The J gene is TRBJ1-2, the V gene TRBV7-2, with D possibly matching TRBD1 (6 bases). Trimming took 2 bases from V and 8 from J, leaving 12 bases between them. Germline assignment: CDR1 SGHTA and CDR2 FQGNSA. CDR3 length: 13 residues.

This clonotype was counted at least ten times. V usage is TRBV6-2 or TRBV6-3 and J usage is TRBJ1-2; D is uncertain. The germline V and J ends were trimmed by 2 bases and 5 bases, with 15 bases remaining between them. Germline V gives CDR1 MNHEY, CDR2 SVGEGT. This CDR3 is built from 15 residues. DNA of the CDR3: TGTGCCAGCAGTTACCGAGGAGGGAGTTGGTATGGCTACACCTTC. It is translated as CASSYRGGSWYGYTF.

The chain carries TRBV18 and TRBJ2-1; D perhaps matches TRBD2 (6 bases). Trimming removed 4 bases from V and 4 bases from J, with 14 bases in between. CDR3 length: 15 residues. Germline V gives CDR1 KGHSH, CDR2 LQKENI. The CDR3 loop is CASSLQRASYNEQFF. CDR3 DNA: TGTGCCAGCTCACTTCAGCGGGCGTCGTACAATGAGCAGTTCTTC.

This clonotype was counted a few times. This chain connects TRBV20-1 to TRBJ2-7; 14 bases line up with TRBD2. The junction had 5 bases not matched to a gene; V was cut back by 6 bases and J by 1 base. The CDR3 totals 15 residues. Germline V CDR1 and CDR2: DFQATT, SNEGSKA (reference sequence). The CDR3 reads CSARTSGRKSYEQYF. In DNA form, the CDR3 reads TGCAGTGCCCGGACTAGCGGGAGGAAGTCCTACGAGCAGTACTTC.

This chain joins TRBV4-3 and TRBJ2-3, with TRBD1 matching over 7 bases. Per germline, CDR1 LGHNA and CDR2 YSLEER. The CDR3 contains 15 residues. With 0 bases clipped from V and 3 bases from J, the junction kept 3 bases outside the gene matches. For the CDR3, the DNA is TGCGCCAGCAGCCAAGATGGGGACAGAACAGATACGCAGTATTTT. Translating it yields CASSQDGDRTDTQYF.

Many counts were recorded for this clonotype. J is TRBJ2-1 and V is TRBV20-1; 9 bases map to TRBD2. CDR1 is DFQATT, CDR2 SNEGSKA, per germline (reference sequence). The CDR3 has 16 residues. J lost 4 bases, V lost 3 bases, and 10 bases had no gene match. In nucleotides, the CDR3 is TGCAGTGCTAGGACCCCTCTAGCGGGGTTATACAATGAGCAGTTCTTC. Its translation: CSARTPLAGLYNEQFF.

Only one count was recorded for this clonotype. The chain couples TRBV4-3 to TRBJ2-5, with TRBD1 identical over 8 bases. CDR3 length: 16 amino acids. The junction had 9 bases not matched to a gene; V was cut back by 4 bases and J by 2 bases. Germline assignment: CDR1 LGHNA and CDR2 YSLEER. The CDR3 region has the DNA TGCGCCAGCAGCCGAGACCCTGGGACAGGACAAGAGACCCAGTACTTC. The encoded protein is CASSRDPGTGQETQYF.

On this clonotype: Just one base apart from a much larger clone, this may be a read error. This rearrangement joins TRBV27 to TRBJ1-4; D is undetermined. Germline CDR1 is MNHEY and CDR2 is SMNVEV (reference sequence). This CDR3 comprises 14 residues. The V and J ends lost 1 base and 10 bases respectively, with 13 bases between them. In nucleotides, the CDR3 is TGTGCCAGCAGTTTATACACCCGACGAGGAAAACTGTTTTTT. Protein sequence: CASSLYTRRGKLFF.

The sample holds many counts of this clonotype. This chain connects TRBV5-1 to TRBJ2-1; the match to TRBD1 covers 12 bases. Germline-derived CDR1 and CDR2 are SGHRS and YFSETQ. V lost 0 bases, J lost 7 bases, and 8 bases stayed unmatched. The CDR3 is made up of 17 amino acids. The CDR3 DNA sequence: TGCGCCAGCAGCTTGGCAGGTGGGACAGGGGGCATGAATGAGCAGTTCTTC. Its protein is CASSLAGGTGGMNEQFF.

This chain connects TRBV10-3 to TRBJ2-2; D possibly matches TRBD1 or TRBD2 (5 bases each). Trimming took off 7 bases at V and 4 bases at J, with 13 bases between the two ends. The CDR3 runs 14 residues. In germline, CDR1 is ENHRY, CDR2 SYGVKD. The CDR3 is CAITPGTTTGELFF. The CDR3 DNA follows: TGTGCCATCACCCCCGGGACGACCACCGGGGAGCTGTTTTTT.

This clonotype showed up many times. The chain carries TRBV5-6 and TRBJ2-5, with 8 bases fitting TRBD2. From germline, CDR1 is SGHDT and CDR2 YYEEEE. V shed 3 bases and J 4 bases; nucleotides not matched to a gene: 11. The CDR3 loop spans 16 amino acids. The CDR3 DNA is TGTGCCAGCAGCTGGAGAGCGGGAGATGTACGAGAGACCCAGTACTTC. Its translation is CASSWRAGDVRETQYF. The full variable domain, with the rest looked up from reference TRBV5-6 and TRBJ2-5, is DAGVTQSPTHLIKTRGQQVTLRCSPKSGHDTVSWYQQALGQGPQFIFQYYEEEERQRGNFPDRFSGHQFPNYSSELNVNALLLGDSALYLCASSWRAGDVRETQYFGPGTRLLVL.

This clonotype was seen a handful of times. The V call is TRBV29-1, the J call TRBJ2-5, with a tentative D call TRBD1 (6 bases). V dropped 4 bases and J dropped 3 bases, with 12 bases sitting between them. The CDR3 is 13 amino acids. Germline V lookup: CDR1 SQVTM, CDR2 ANQGSEA. CDR3 coding DNA: TGCAGCGTTGGCAGGGGCAGGGAAGAGACCCAGTACTTC. Residues: CSVGRGREETQYF.

In its sample, this clonotype was seen many times. The V gene is TRBV28, the J gene TRBJ1-1; 10 bases are a match to TRBD1. Germline CDR1 and CDR2: MDHEN and SYDVKM. CDR3 length equals 12 residues. With V trimmed by 5 bases and J by 10 bases, 4 bases remained unmatched. CDR3 protein: CASSTRTGGAFF. As DNA, the CDR3 is TGTGCCAGCAGTACCAGGACAGGGGGAGCTTTCTTT.

This clonotype was counted ten times or more. The CDR3 DNA reads as TGCAGTGCTAGAGATGGCAGGGTCGGAAAGACCCAGTACTTC. It encodes CSARDGRVGKTQYF. The J gene is TRBJ2-5, the V gene TRBV20-1, with D tentatively TRBD1 (5 bases). The germline V gene has CDR1 DFQATT and CDR2 SNEGSKA (reference sequence). The CDR3 loop spans 14 amino acids. Trimming removed 0 bases from V and 6 bases from J, with 14 bases in between.

CDR3 sequence: CASSHPHNTEAFF. Written as DNA, the CDR3 is TGTGCCAGCAGCCACCCTCACAACACTGAAGCTTTCTTT. The chain uses TRBV7-2 and TRBJ1-1; D remains unclear. There are 13 residues in the CDR3. V was pared by 5 bases and J by 2 bases, with 9 bases between. Germline-derived CDR1 and CDR2 are SGHTA and FQGNSA.

This clonotype was found a few times. J is TRBJ2-7 and V is TRBV20-1; D is ambiguous. In germline, CDR1 is DFQATT, CDR2 SNEGSKA (reference sequence). This CDR3 contains 11 residues. Trimming left V 4 bases short and J 5 bases short, with 9 bases between. The CDR3 loop is CSATIGDEQYF. The CDR3 DNA follows: TGCAGTGCTACTATTGGAGACGAGCAGTACTTC.

In its sample, this clonotype was seen a few times. The gene calls are TRBV29-1 and TRBJ1-2; D is perhaps TRBD1 (6 bases). Trimming took 7 bases from V and 5 from J, leaving 17 bases between them. The CDR3 consists of 13 residues. Germline CDR1 SQVTM, CDR2 ANQGSEA. CDR3 coding DNA: TGCAGCGGGTTAACTGGGACAAGATATGGCTACACCTTC. Protein sequence: CSGLTGTRYGYTF. Drawing the rest from reference TRBV29-1 and TRBJ1-2, the complete variable domain is SAVISQKPSRDICQRGTSLTIQCQVDSQVTMMFWYRQQPGQSLTLIATANQGSEATYESGFVIDKFPISRPNLTFSTLTVSNMSPEDSSIYLCSGLTGTRYGYTFGSGTRLTVV.

This clonotype was counted ten times or more. The chain recombines TRBV20-1 with TRBJ2-1; no reliable D call. The CDR3 is 13 residues long. V dropped 2 bases and J dropped 7 bases, with 12 bases sitting between them. CDR1 and CDR2 from the germline V gene are DFQATT and SNEGSKA (reference sequence). The CDR3 region is CSARLAVVNEQFF. CDR3 sequence (DNA): TGCAGTGCTAGATTGGCGGTCGTGAATGAGCAGTTCTTC.

The J gene is TRBJ1-1, the V gene TRBV29-1; TRBD1 is a possible D gene (5 bases). The CDR3 runs to 13 residues. V was clipped by 5 bases and J by 0 bases, with 10 bases between them. Germline values: CDR1 SQVTM, CDR2 ANQGSEA. CDR3 bases: TGCAGCGTTTCCAGGGTGCTGAACACTGAAGCTTTCTTT. It encodes CSVSRVLNTEAFF. Full variable domain (missing parts from reference TRBV29-1 and TRBJ1-1): SAVISQKPSRDICQRGTSLTIQCQVDSQVTMMFWYRQQPGQSLTLIATANQGSEATYESGFVIDKFPISRPNLTFSTLTVSNMSPEDSSIYLCSVSRVLNTEAFFGQGTRLTVV.